The text below deals with one T cell receptor beta chain. Its antigen is unidentified. This entry is derived from a study of post-analysis software for immune sequencing data. Study-wide results and caveats: Patients showed TRBV5-6, TRBV5-1 and TRBV20-1 among roughly 5 TRBV segments more frequent than in controls.

TCR beta cDNA libraries had unique molecular identifiers. TCRdb reprocessed the PCR reads via MiXCR and lists one record per CDR3 protein. The table shows about 540,000 distinct CDR3 sequences, with under 40% occurring only once. V shed 2 bases, J shed 14 bases, and the junction held 9 bases outside the gene matches. CDR3 length: 13 amino acids. CDR1 and CDR2 (germline): SQVTM, ANQGSEA. This rearrangement joins TRBV29-1 to TRBJ2-1; 10 bases map to TRBD1. Specimen: blood. The origin of this receptor is a girl between 2 and 17 years old with multiple sclerosis. The CDR3 sequence: CSVELGTGEAKFF. CDR3 sequence (DNA): TGCAGCGTTGAATTAGGGACAGGGGAGGCAAAGTTCTTC.